The rows below give T cell receptor beta chains drawn from one sample of a study of identical twins. MiXCR, applied by TCRdb to the 5' RACE reads, yields one record per CDR3 protein. In the table there are hundreds of thousands of distinct CDR3 sequences, roughly 26% of which are singletons. Another study also made use of these data, one on T cells expressing NK-cell markers.

Sequenced input: CD4+ T cells sorted from blood. The source of these receptors is a woman aged 18-29 years in good health. Both conserved end residues are trimmed from each CDR3. D genes are given only for firm matches. Rows give clone size only sometimes, using once, few, many, or a class for an expanded clone.

d_call v_call clone_size cdr3_aa
TRBD2 TRBV5-1 few ASSSGTSTHNEQF
TRBD2 TRBV6-5 - ASSYRTSGSHNEQF
- TRBV6-5 few ASSSREIYQPQH
- TRBV20-1 - SESGGSTDTQY
- TRBV7-2 - ASSPSTGTIY
- TRBV6-5 many ASSYADSNQPQH
- TRBV11-2 - ASSPATSGNTIY
- TRBV6-1 - ASSPGSPGTEAF
- TRBV20-1 few SATAPFSGHPRF
TRBD1 TRBV27 - ASRRSPGTDTYEQY
TRBD1 TRBV9 - ASSETGGGEKLF
- TRBV29-1 - SVGGNPVVYGYT
- TRBV15 few ATSTRDSPLH
- TRBV6-5 - ASSYEGQSVYGYT
- TRBV5-1 many ASSLGTQETQY
- TRBV29-1 few SVDRGSGAGELF
- TRBV29-1 - SVSPSSYNEQF
- TRBV5-1 few ASSFLGTANTEAF
- TRBV7-2 - ASSATSQANYGYT
TRBD2 TRBV20-1 few SASPTGTSGLSSYNEQF
- TRBV12-3/TRBV12-4 - ASSSYLGGGEQY
- TRBV2 - ASTPGGSTNSPLH
- TRBV10-3 - AISESGQLYEQY
- TRBV11-2 few ASSGTSVGPYEQY
- TRBV9 - ASSVGQVADSPLH
TRBD2 TRBV5-5 - ASSLANSGKVDEQF
- TRBV18 - ASSPTRIYEQY
- TRBV5-1 - ASSLEGLRDEQF
TRBD1 TRBV4-2 - ASSQRQGDDLAGANVLT
- TRBV7-8 few ASSLATFTDTQY
- TRBV27 - ASSSLTHNEQF
- TRBV7-9 - ASSPHNSPLH
- TRBV20-1 - SAAAGTLSTDTQY
TRBD2 TRBV4-2 - ASSQGIGGANYEQY
- TRBV20-1 - SAHSYNEQF
TRBD1 TRBV5-1 - ASSLARGSNEQY
- TRBV6-2/TRBV6-3 few ASSTPRTYEQY
- TRBV20-1 - SARGSGYSYNEQF
- TRBV10-3 - AISGWTGSNTGELF
- TRBV12-3/TRBV12-4 many ASRPLGLGGNTQY
- TRBV15 - ATSRDRRGPAVDTQY
- TRBV9 few ASSVIPAGEQF
- TRBV12-3/TRBV12-4 few ASSSRRNTEAF
- TRBV5-1 - ASSLVGIGSPLH
TRBD2 TRBV7-2 few ASLEEAGGNEQF
TRBD1 TRBV2 few ASREGQGYGYT
TRBD2 TRBV20-1 - SAQRGLAGIQEQY
- TRBV29-1 few SVSSGGGGYT
- TRBV6-1 few ASTGGEPISGTQY
TRBD2 TRBV6-5 few ASSQAGGPMY
- TRBV7-6 few ASSLVITDTQY
- TRBV13 - ASSLVGGVNTGELF
TRBD1 TRBV2 - ASSYQGEETQY
- TRBV28 few ASCSQSQPQH
TRBD2 TRBV5-1 once ASSFVTSGGQTQY
- TRBV9 - ATSPVRGTGELF
- TRBV12-3/TRBV12-4 - ASSPRGAEQF
TRBD1 TRBV4-3 few ASSPGTEHGNTIY
- TRBV5-1 - ASKNDQETQY
- TRBV5-4 few ASSSHPGTSTDTQY